This T cell receptor beta chain was retrieved from a study of cytomegalovirus exposure and HLA in healthy donors. CDR1 is KGHSH, CDR2 LQKENI, per germline. The CDR3 consists of 14 residues. The ends lost 5 bases at V and 5 bases at J; junction bases unmatched: 6. The PCR made use of 60 Vbeta and 13 Jbeta primers. The data were produced by immunoSEQ multiplex PCR, yet TCRdb's version contains in-frame clones alone and is incomplete. The sample records about 120,000 clones, around 63% being singletons. This chain links TRBV18 with TRBJ2-7; 10 bases match TRBD2. The source of this sequence is a man aged 35 to 55 in good health and CMV-seropositive. Sequencing was done on a sample of PBMCs. CDR3 in amino acids: CASSTLAGEDEQYF. The CDR3 DNA sequence: TGTGCCAGCTCAACCCTAGCGGGAGAGGACGAGCAGTACTTC.